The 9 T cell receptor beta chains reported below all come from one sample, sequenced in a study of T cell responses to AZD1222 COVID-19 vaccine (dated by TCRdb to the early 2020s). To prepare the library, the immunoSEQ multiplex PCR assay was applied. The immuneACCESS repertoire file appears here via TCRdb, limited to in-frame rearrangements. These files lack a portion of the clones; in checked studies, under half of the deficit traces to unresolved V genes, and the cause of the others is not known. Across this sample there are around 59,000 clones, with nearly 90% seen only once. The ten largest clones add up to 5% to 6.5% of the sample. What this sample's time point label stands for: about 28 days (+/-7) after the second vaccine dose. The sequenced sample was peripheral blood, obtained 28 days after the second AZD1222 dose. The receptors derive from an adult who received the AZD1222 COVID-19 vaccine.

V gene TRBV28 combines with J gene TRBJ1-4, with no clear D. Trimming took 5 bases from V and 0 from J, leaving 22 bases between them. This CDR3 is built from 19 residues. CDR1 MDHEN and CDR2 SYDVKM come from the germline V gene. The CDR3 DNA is TGTGCCAGCAGTGGGGTGCGTGGTTACCCTGGTCCAACTAATGAAAAACTGTTTTTT. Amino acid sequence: CASSGVRGYPGPTNEKLFF.

This CDR3 is CASTWTSVREQYF. The CDR3 DNA reads TGTGCCAGCACTTGGACTAGCGTGCGAGAGCAGTACTTC. The rearrangement links TRBV12-3 or TRBV12-4 to TRBJ2-7; TRBD2 matches at 9 bases. This CDR3 spans 13 amino acids. The V segment lost 7 bases and the J segment 7 bases; nucleotides outside the gene matches: 8.

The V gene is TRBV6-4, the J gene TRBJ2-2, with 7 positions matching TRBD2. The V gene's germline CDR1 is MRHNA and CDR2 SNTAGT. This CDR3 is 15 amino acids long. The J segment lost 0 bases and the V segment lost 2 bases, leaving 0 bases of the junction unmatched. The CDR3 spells CASSDGLANTGELFF. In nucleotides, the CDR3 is TGTGCCAGCAGTGACGGACTAGCGAACACCGGGGAGCTGTTTTTT.

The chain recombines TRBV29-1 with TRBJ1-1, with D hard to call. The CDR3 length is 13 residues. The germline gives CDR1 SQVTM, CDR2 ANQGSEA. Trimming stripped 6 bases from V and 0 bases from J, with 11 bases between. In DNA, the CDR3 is TGCAGCGTGGTTGGGCAAATGAACACTGAAGCTTTCTTT. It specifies CSVVGQMNTEAFF.

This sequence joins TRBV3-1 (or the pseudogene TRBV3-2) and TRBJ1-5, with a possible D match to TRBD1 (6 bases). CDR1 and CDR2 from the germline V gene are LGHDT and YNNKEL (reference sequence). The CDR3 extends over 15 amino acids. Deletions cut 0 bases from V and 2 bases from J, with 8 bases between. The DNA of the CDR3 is TGTGCCAGCAGCCAAGACAGGGGACGCAATCAGCCCCAGCATTTT. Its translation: CASSQDRGRNQPQHF.

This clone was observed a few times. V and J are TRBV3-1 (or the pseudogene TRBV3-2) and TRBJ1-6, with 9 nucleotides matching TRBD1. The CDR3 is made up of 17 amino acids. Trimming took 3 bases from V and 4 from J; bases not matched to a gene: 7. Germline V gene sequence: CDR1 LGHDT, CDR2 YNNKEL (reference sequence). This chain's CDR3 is CASSQLTGGEYNSPLHF. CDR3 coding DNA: TGTGCCAGCAGCCAGCTAACAGGGGGCGAATATAATTCACCCCTCCACTTT.

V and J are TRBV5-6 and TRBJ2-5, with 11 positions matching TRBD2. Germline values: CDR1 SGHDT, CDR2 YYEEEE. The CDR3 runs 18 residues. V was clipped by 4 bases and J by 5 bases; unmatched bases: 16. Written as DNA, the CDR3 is TGTGCCAGCAGCCTCTCTTATAGCGGGAGGGCCTTTTCGGAGACCCAGTACTTC. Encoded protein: CASSLSYSGRAFSETQYF. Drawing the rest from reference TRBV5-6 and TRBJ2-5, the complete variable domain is DAGVTQSPTHLIKTRGQQVTLRCSPKSGHDTVSWYQQALGQGPQFIFQYYEEEERQRGNFPDRFSGHQFPNYSSELNVNALLLGDSALYLCASSLSYSGRAFSETQYFGPGTRLLVL.

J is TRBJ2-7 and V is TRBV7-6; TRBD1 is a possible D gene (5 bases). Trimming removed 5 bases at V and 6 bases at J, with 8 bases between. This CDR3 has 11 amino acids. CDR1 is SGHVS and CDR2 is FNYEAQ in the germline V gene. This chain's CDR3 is CASSRTGEQYF. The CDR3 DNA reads TGTGCCAGCAGCCGTACAGGCGAGCAGTACTTC.

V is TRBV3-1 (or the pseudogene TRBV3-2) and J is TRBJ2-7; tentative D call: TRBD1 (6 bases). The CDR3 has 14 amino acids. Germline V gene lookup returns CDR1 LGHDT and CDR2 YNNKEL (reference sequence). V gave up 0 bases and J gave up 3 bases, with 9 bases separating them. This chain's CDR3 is CASSQDGGGYEQYF. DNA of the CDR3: TGTGCCAGCAGCCAAGATGGGGGCGGCTACGAGCAGTACTTC.